These 20 T cell receptor beta chains were sequenced from one sample in a study of identical twins. TCRdb processed the 5' RACE reads anew with MiXCR; each CDR3 protein has one entry. The repertoire holds hundreds of thousands of distinct CDR3 sequences, with around 20% as singletons. A further study also used this sample, focusing on T cells expressing NK-cell markers.

The sample comprised PBMCs. The origin of the receptors is a woman under 30 in good health.

This clonotype was picked up many times. The J gene is TRBJ2-3, the V gene TRBV5-1, with TRBD2 matching over 10 bases. V gave up 1 base and J gave up 6 bases; unmatched junction bases: 8. This CDR3 has 16 residues. In germline, CDR1 is SGHRS, CDR2 YFSETQ. The CDR3 DNA is TGCGCCAGCAGCTTGAATAGCGGGAGGATAGGCGATACGCAGTATTTT. This gives the protein CASSLNSGRIGDTQYF.

This chain uses TRBV12-3 or TRBV12-4 with TRBJ2-1, with TRBD2 identical over 9 bases. J gave up 3 bases and V 3 bases, and 6 bases lay outside the gene matches. This CDR3 has 16 residues. CDR3 coding DNA: TGTGCCAGCAGTTTTAGGTCTAGCGGGATCTACAATGAGCAGTTCTTC. It codes for CASSFRSSGIYNEQFF.

The genes are TRBV7-3 and TRBJ2-2; no definite D call. Germline lookup yields CDR1 SGHTA and CDR2 FQGTGA. This CDR3 has 14 amino acids. V gave up 1 base and J gave up 8 bases, with 11 bases separating them. The CDR3: CASSLNVQRGELFF. The CDR3 coding sequence is TGTGCCAGCAGCTTAAACGTCCAGCGTGGGGAGCTGTTTTTT.

In its sample, this clonotype was seen many times. The chain uses TRBV20-1 and TRBJ2-1; 7 positions agree with TRBD2. CDR3 length equals 14 residues. The V gene's germline CDR1 is DFQATT and CDR2 SNEGSKA (reference sequence). V trimming: 6 bases; J trimming: 8 bases; junction bases outside the gene matches: 13. The CDR3 loop reads CSAGVAGATHEQFF. Written as DNA, the CDR3 is TGCAGTGCCGGTGTTGCGGGAGCAACCCATGAGCAGTTCTTC.

This clonotype turned up a few times. The chain couples TRBV13 to TRBJ2-1; a possible D gene is TRBD2 (6 bases). The CDR3 runs to 14 residues. Germline values: CDR1 PRHDT, CDR2 FYEKMQ (reference sequence). The V end was cut by 6 bases, the J end by 1 base, with 10 bases between. In DNA, the CDR3 is TGTGCCAGCAGTTCTAGCGTTTCCTACAATGAGCAGTTCTTC. It yields the protein CASSSSVSYNEQFF. Based on the CDR3 plus reference TRBV13 and TRBJ2-1, the full variable domain is AAGVIQSPRHLIKEKRETATLKCYPIPRHDTVYWYQQGPGQDPQFLISFYEKMQSDKGSIPDRFSAQQFSDYHSELNMSSLELGDSALYFCASSSSVSYNEQFFGPGTRLTVL.

The chain is built from TRBV5-1 and TRBJ2-7, with 8 bases identical to TRBD2. From germline, CDR1 is SGHRS and CDR2 YFSETQ. The CDR3 loop spans 18 amino acids. V gave up 1 base and J gave up 3 bases; unmatched junction bases: 15. CDR3 DNA sequence: TGCGCCAGCAGCTTGAGCTTTGTCCGGACTAGCTTAAACTACGAGCAGTACTTC. Translated: CASSLSFVRTSLNYEQYF.

This clonotype appeared a few times. The rearrangement uses TRBV7-8 and TRBJ2-3; 9 positions match TRBD2. The CDR3 is made up of 16 amino acids. The J segment lost 0 bases and the V segment lost 4 bases, leaving 5 bases of the junction unmatched. Germline V gene data show CDR1 as SGHVS and CDR2 as FQNEAQ. This CDR3 reads CASSYSGSWSTDTQYF. CDR3 nucleotides: TGTGCCAGCAGCTATAGCGGGAGTTGGAGCACAGATACGCAGTATTTT.

The J gene is TRBJ2-7, the V gene TRBV12-3 or TRBV12-4; no clear D. CDR3 size: 16 residues. V lost 0 bases, J lost 2 bases, and 14 bases lay in between. The CDR3 region has the DNA TGTGCCAGCAGTTTAGCGGGCGGCAGATTAACCTACGAGCAGTACTTC. It codes for CASSLAGGRLTYEQYF.

This clonotype was counted at least ten times. This rearrangement joins TRBV6-1 to TRBJ2-2; 8 bases align to TRBD2. Germline CDR1 and CDR2: MNHNS and SASEGT. CDR3 size: 13 residues. Trimming took 11 bases from V and 12 from J; bases not matched to a gene: 14. The DNA for the CDR3 is TGTGCCTCCTCGGGAGGGGGGAAAAGGAAGCTGTTTTTT. Translated: CASSGGGKRKLFF.

This clonotype came up a few times. The genes are TRBV7-3 and TRBJ2-1; perhaps TRBD2 as D (5 bases). The V and J ends lost 5 bases and 3 bases respectively, with 23 bases between them. Germline V lookup: CDR1 SGHTA, CDR2 FQGTGA. This CDR3 region has 18 residues. This chain's CDR3 is CASSPSRSERTVYNEQFF. DNA for the CDR3: TGTGCCAGCAGCCCATCCCGTAGCGAAAGGACCGTCTACAATGAGCAGTTCTTC.

This chain connects TRBV20-1 to TRBJ2-4, with a possible D match to TRBD1 (6 bases). The CDR3 loop spans 16 amino acids. V gave up 8 bases and J gave up 6 bases, with 26 bases separating them. Germline V CDR1 and CDR2: DFQATT, SNEGSKA (reference sequence). CDR3 sequence reads: CSTDMLQGTPSNIQYF. The DNA for the CDR3 is TGCAGTACCGATATGTTACAGGGAACCCCTTCAAACATTCAGTACTTC.

This clonotype was recorded a few times. Here the CDR3 reads CASSLVVGQPKETQYF. The CDR3 bases are TGTGCCAGCAGTCTCGTTGTGGGACAGCCCAAAGAGACCCAGTACTTC. The chain recombines TRBV6-1 with TRBJ2-5; 7 nucleotides match TRBD1. The CDR3 length is 16 residues. Germline V gene data show CDR1 as MNHNS and CDR2 as SASEGT. With V trimmed by 5 bases and J by 3 bases, 12 bases remained unmatched.

In its sample, this clonotype was seen a few times. The rearrangement joins TRBV20-1 to TRBJ1-6; D gene uncertain. V lost 6 bases and J lost 2, with 11 bases in between. Germline lookup yields CDR1 DFQATT and CDR2 SNEGSKA (reference sequence). There are 14 residues in the CDR3. CDR3 loop: CSALFGTYNSPLHF. DNA for the CDR3: TGCAGTGCCCTTTTTGGTACCTATAATTCACCCCTCCACTTT.

V and J are TRBV21-1 and TRBJ2-1; the table's TRBD2 call for D was not verified on the DNA. TRBV21-1 is a listed pseudogene. There are 16 residues in the CDR3. The DNA of the CDR3 is TGTGCCAGCCCATTCCCGCCGCGGGAGACGATCCATGAGCAGTTCTTC. Encoded protein: CASPFPPRETIHEQFF.

The chain couples TRBV6-1 to TRBJ2-3; D is perhaps TRBD2 (5 bases). Germline V gene sequence: CDR1 MNHNS, CDR2 SASEGT. This CDR3 has 14 amino acids. Between the trimmed V and J ends, which lost 6 bases and 3 bases, there was a span of 13 bases. CDR3 sequence (DNA): TGTGCCAGCAGCCCCGGGCGGGTTACAGATACGCAGTATTTT. Protein: CASSPGRVTDTQYF.

The chain links TRBV5-1 to TRBJ2-7; D not certain. The V and J ends lost 2 bases and 6 bases respectively, with 12 bases between them. CDR3 length: 13 residues. In germline, CDR1 is SGHRS, CDR2 YFSETQ. The CDR3 reads CASSFESLGEQYF. CDR3 nucleotide sequence: TGCGCCAGCAGCTTTGAGTCTTTAGGCGAGCAGTACTTC.

This clonotype has a handful of counts. The chain links TRBV3-1 to TRBJ1-4; D perhaps matches TRBD1 (6 bases). V lost 5 bases to trimming and J lost 7 bases, with 20 bases between them. The CDR3 has 16 amino acids. The germline V gene has CDR1 LGHDT and CDR2 YNNKEL (reference sequence). DNA of the CDR3: TGTGCCAGCAGCGTGGGGGACACCGGCGTAGGTGAAAAACTGTTTTTT. Amino acids: CASSVGDTGVGEKLFF.

The rearrangement links TRBV5-8 to TRBJ2-1; D unresolved. The CDR3 has 11 amino acids. Germline V gives CDR1 SGHTS, CDR2 YDEGEE. Trimming cost V 7 bases and J 10 bases, with 12 bases left between them. CDR3 bases: TGTGCCAGCTTCTTCCTCCGGGAGCAGTTCTTC. Protein: CASFFLREQFF.

This rearrangement joins TRBV6-2 or TRBV6-3 to TRBJ1-2; possible D gene TRBD1, 5 bases. V was shortened by 5 bases and J by 4 bases, with 26 bases between the two germline ends. This CDR3 spans 18 amino acids. CDR1 is MNHEY, CDR2 SVGEGT, per germline. CDR3 residues: CASSASDSYLILGYGYTF. The CDR3 region has the DNA TGTGCCAGCAGTGCATCCGACAGTTATCTCATCCTCGGCTATGGCTACACCTTC.

This clonotype was found a few times. The chain uses TRBV5-1 and TRBJ2-2, with 7 bases matching TRBD1. Germline V gene lookup returns CDR1 SGHRS and CDR2 YFSETQ. CDR3 length: 16 residues. J lost 4 bases, V lost 2 bases, and 8 bases had no gene match. Here the CDR3 reads CASSLRQGSTTGELFF. The CDR3, as DNA: TGCGCCAGCAGCTTACGACAGGGCTCAACCACCGGGGAGCTGTTTTTT.